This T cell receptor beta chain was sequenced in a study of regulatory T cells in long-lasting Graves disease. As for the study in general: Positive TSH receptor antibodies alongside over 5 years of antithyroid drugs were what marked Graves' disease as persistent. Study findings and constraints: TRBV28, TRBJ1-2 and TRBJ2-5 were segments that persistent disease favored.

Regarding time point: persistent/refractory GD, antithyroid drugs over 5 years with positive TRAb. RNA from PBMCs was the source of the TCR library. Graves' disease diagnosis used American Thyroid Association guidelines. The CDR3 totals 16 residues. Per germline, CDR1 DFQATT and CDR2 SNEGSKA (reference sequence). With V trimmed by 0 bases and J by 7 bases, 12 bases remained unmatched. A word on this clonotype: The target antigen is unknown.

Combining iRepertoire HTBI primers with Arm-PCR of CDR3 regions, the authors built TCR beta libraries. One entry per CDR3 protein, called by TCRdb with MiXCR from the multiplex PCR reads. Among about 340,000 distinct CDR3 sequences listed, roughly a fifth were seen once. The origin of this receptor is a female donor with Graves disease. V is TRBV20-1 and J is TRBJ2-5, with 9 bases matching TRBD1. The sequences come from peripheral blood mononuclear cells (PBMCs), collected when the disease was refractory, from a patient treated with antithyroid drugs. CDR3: CSARDRDGTGYGTQYF. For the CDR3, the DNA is TGCAGTGCTAGAGATAGGGACGGGACAGGGTATGGGACCCAGTACTTC.